Detailed here is one TCR beta chain. Its antigen is unknown. TCRdb independently ran MiXCR on the RT-PCR reads; one entry per CDR3 protein. Of 700,000 to 900,000 distinct CDR3 sequences detected, about 20% appear once; the ten largest clones hold 10%. Trimming stripped 0 bases from V and 4 bases from J, with 9 bases between. Germline assignment: CDR1 SGHTA and CDR2 FQGNSA. This CDR3 has 14 residues. The record originates from a study of response to subunit inactivated influenza vaccine. General study results and limits: The authors offered the suggestion that each seasonal influenza vaccination recruits few new T cells.

The clonotype originates from a man aged 50-59 years who received an inactivated influenza vaccine. This material consisted of PBMCs from blood, taken roughly 5 days after vaccination. The J gene is TRBJ2-5, the V gene TRBV7-2; no firm D call. In nucleotides, the CDR3 is TGTGCCAGCAGCTTAGCGCACACACGAGAGACCCAGTACTTC. Amino acids: CASSLAHTRETQYF.